This T cell receptor beta chain is drawn from a study of STAT5B mutations in CD4+ large granular lymphocyte leukemia. The study's findings and limits: CD4-sorted patient repertoires seemed more clonal than healthy CD4+ repertoires. TRBV06-family usage was enriched in top patient clones (8/27) versus controls (2/35).

About this clone itself: Its antigen is not identified.

V lost 3 bases, J lost 1 base, and 9 bases lay in between. The CDR3 sequence is 14 residues long. Germline-derived CDR1 and CDR2 are LNHDA and SQIVND (reference sequence). In the original analysis: Clonotypes above 5% were considered putative leukemic clones, totaling fewer than 70. Lowest detectable productive clonotype frequency was 2.59 x 10-5. Repertoires were generated with immunoSEQ multiplex PCR, while TCRdb's copy carries only in-frame clones and drops some. The DNA gave D and trimming, while V, J and clone size come from that table. The data hold approximately 4,900 clones, with about 90% observed a single time.

The V gene is TRBV19, the J gene TRBJ1-1; no clear D gene. The clonotype comes from a man aged 40-50 years with CD4+ T-cell large granular lymphocyte leukemia. Specimen: PBMCs. The DNA for the CDR3 is TGTGCCAGTAGTATTGTCGGCAGGAACACTGAAGCTTTCTTT. It specifies CASSIVGRNTEAFF. The full variable domain, rest sourced from reference TRBV19 and TRBJ1-1, is DGGITQSPKYLFRKEGQNVTLSCEQNLNHDAMYWYRQDPGQGLRLIYYSQIVNDFQKGDIAEGYSVSREKKESFPLTVTSAQKNPTAFYLCASSIVGRNTEAFFGQGTRLTVV.